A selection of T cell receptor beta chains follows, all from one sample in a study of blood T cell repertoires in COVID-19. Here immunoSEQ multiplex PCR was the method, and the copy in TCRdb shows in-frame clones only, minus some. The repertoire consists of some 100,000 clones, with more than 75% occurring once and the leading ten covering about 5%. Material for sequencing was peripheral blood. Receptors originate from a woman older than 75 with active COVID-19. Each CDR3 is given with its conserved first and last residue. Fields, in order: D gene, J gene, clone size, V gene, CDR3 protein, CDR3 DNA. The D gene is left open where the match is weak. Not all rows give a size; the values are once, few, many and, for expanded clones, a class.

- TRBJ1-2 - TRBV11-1 CASSAGLQTGYTF TGTGCCAGCAGCGCCGGTCTACAGACGGGCTACACCTTC
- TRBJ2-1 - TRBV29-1 CSVGGVDWSSYNEQFF TGCAGCGTTGGAGGAGTTGACTGGAGCTCCTACAATGAGCAGTTCTTC
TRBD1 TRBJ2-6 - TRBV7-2 CASSWDRAAGANVLTF TGTGCCAGCAGCTGGGACAGGGCAGCAGGGGCCAACGTCCTGACTTTC
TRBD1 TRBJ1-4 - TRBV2 CASSGQGREKLFF TGTGCCAGCAGCGGACAGGGGAGGGAAAAACTGTTTTTT
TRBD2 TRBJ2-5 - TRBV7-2 CASSREAGETQYF TGTGCCAGCAGCCGGGAGGCGGGGGAGACCCAGTACTTC
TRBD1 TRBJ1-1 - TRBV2 CASRSTGSNTEAFF TGTGCCAGCAGATCGACAGGGTCGAACACTGAAGCTTTCTTT
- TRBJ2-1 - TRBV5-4 CASSLASSYNEQFF TGTGCCAGCAGTCTAGCGAGTTCCTACAATGAGCAGTTCTTC
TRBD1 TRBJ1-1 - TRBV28 CASSTQGANTEAFF TGTGCCAGCAGCACTCAGGGGGCGAACACTGAAGCTTTCTTT
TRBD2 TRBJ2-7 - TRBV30 CAWSQGLAESGHEQYF TGTGCCTGGAGTCAGGGACTAGCGGAGTCGGGGCACGAGCAGTACTTC
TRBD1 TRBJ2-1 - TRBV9 CASSVWTGGGRDEQFF TGTGCCAGCAGCGTGTGGACAGGGGGCGGAAGGGATGAGCAGTTCTTC
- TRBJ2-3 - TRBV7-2 CASSSQGGAVTDTQYF TGTGCCAGCAGCTCCCAGGGGGGCGCAGTAACAGATACGCAGTATTTT
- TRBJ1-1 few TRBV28 CASSLGTTRMNTEAFF TGTGCCAGCAGTTTAGGCACCACACGAATGAACACTGAAGCTTTCTTT
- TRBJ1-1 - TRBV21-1 CASRIFRGIEAFF TGTGCCAGCAGGATATTTCGGGGTATTGAAGCTTTCTTT
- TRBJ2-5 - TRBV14 CASSPLEIGSQETQYF TGTGCCAGCAGCCCGCTAGAGATAGGCAGCCAAGAGACCCAGTACTTC
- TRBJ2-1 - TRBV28 CASRRRTESYNEQFF TGTGCCAGCAGGAGGAGGACCGAATCCTACAATGAGCAGTTCTTC
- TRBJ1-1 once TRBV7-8 CASSLGGSYAFF TGTGCCAGCAGCTTAGGAGGTTCATACGCTTTCTTT
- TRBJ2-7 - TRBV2 CASNLQGVGSYEQYF TGTGCCAGCAACCTACAGGGTGTAGGCTCCTACGAGCAGTACTTC
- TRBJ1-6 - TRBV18 CASSPRVGDSPLHF TGTGCCAGCTCACCTAGAGTAGGGGATTCACCCCTCCACTTT
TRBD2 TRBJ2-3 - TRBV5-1 CASSLVVAGVTQYF TGCGCCAGCAGCTTGGTGGTAGCGGGAGTTACGCAGTATTTT
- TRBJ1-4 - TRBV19 CASTGSREKLFF TGTGCCAGTACAGGGTCCCGAGAAAAACTGTTTTTT
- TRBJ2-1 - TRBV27 CASSGGSLTYNEQFF TGTGCCAGCAGCGGTGGTAGCCTTACATACAATGAGCAGTTCTTC
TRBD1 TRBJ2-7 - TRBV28 CASSFRTGIYEQYF TGTGCCAGCAGTTTCAGGACAGGGATCTACGAGCAGTACTTC
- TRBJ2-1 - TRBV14 CASSQDLWSNEQFF TGTGCCAGCAGCCAAGATCTGTGGAGCAATGAGCAGTTCTTC
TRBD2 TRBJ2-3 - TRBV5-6 CASSLEIGGRADTQYF TGTGCCAGCAGCTTGGAAATCGGCGGGAGGGCGGATACGCAGTATTTT
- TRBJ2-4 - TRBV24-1 CATSDPKEGKAKNIQYF TGTGCCACCAGTGACCCAAAGGAGGGGAAGGCCAAAAACATTCAGTACTTC
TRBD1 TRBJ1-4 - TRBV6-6 CASSPGTAVGKLFF TGTGCCAGCAGCCCTGGGACAGCCGTTGGGAAACTGTTTTTT
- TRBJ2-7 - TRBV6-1 CASCEHGQLLYEQYF TGTGCCAGCTGTGAGCACGGACAACTCCTCTACGAGCAGTACTTC
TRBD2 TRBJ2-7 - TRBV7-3 CASSPLAGSSYEQYF TGTGCCAGCAGCCCCCTAGCGGGGAGCTCCTACGAGCAGTACTTC
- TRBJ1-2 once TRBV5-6 CASSPRDNLYGYTF TGTGCCAGCAGCCCCCGGGACAACCTTTATGGCTACACCTTC
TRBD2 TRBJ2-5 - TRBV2 CASQTTSGSLETQYF TGTGCCAGCCAGACGACTAGCGGGAGTTTGGAGACCCAGTACTTC
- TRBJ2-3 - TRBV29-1 CSVERGWASDTQYF TGCAGCGTTGAGAGGGGGTGGGCGTCAGATACGCAGTATTTT
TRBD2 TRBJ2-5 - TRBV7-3 CASSSAGARETQYF TGTGCCAGCAGCTCAGCGGGAGCTAGGGAGACCCAGTACTTC
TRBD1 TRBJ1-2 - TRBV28 CASSPGTGRPPSNYGYTF TGTGCCAGCAGCCCTGGGACAGGCAGACCACCGAGTAACTATGGCTACACCTTC
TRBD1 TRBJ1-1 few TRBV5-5 CASIGRGTAHSEAFF TGTGCCAGCATCGGGAGGGGGACAGCGCATAGTGAAGCTTTCTTT
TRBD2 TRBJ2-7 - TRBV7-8 CASSTEWAGGEVNF TGTGCCAGCAGCACGGAGTGGGCGGGAGGAGAAGTCAACTTC
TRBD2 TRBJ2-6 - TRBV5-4 CASSPGLAGGSGANVLTF TGTGCCAGCAGCCCAGGACTAGCGGGAGGGTCTGGGGCCAACGTCCTGACTTTC
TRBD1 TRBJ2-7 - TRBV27 CASSLNRGYEQYF TGTGCCAGCAGTTTGAACAGGGGGTACGAGCAGTACTTC
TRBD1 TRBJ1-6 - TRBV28 CASRTTGGNSPLHF TGTGCCAGCCGGACTACAGGGGGCAATTCACCCCTCCACTTT
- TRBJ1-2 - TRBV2 CASSDEQGTF TGTGCCAGCAGTGACGAACAGGGTACCTTC
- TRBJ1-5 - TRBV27 CASRPQSSNQPQHF TGTGCCAGCAGGCCACAGAGTAGCAATCAGCCCCAGCATTTT
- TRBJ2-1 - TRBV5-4 CASSLVVGDGLLEQFF TGTGCCAGCAGCTTGGTAGTAGGAGACGGGTTACTTGAGCAGTTCTTC
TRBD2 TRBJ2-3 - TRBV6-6 CASSYPSGRGTDTQYF TGTGCCAGCAGTTATCCCAGCGGGAGAGGGACAGATACGCAGTATTTT
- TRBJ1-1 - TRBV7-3 CASSLFAGNTEAFF TGTGCCAGCAGCTTATTTGCGGGGAACACTGAAGCTTTCTTT
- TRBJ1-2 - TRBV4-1 CASSQEGSLNGYGYTF TGCGCCAGCAGCCAAGAAGGGAGCCTAAATGGTTATGGCTACACCTTC
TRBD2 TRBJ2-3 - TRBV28 CASTGTSGLRDTQYF TGTGCCAGCACCGGGACTAGCGGGTTGAGAGATACGCAGTATTTT
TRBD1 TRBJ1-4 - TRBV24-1 CPLVQGGICEKLFF TGCCCCTTAGTTCAGGGGGGAATCTGCGAAAAACTGTTTTTT
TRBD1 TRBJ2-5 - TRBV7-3 CASSLGQGGTQYF TGTGCCAGCAGCCTCGGACAGGGCGGGACCCAGTACTTC
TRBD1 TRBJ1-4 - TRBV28 CASSRDRGNEKLFF TGTGCCAGCAGTCGAGACAGGGGTAATGAAAAACTGTTTTTT
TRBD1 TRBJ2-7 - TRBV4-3 CASSQDSIRGQLVEQYF TGCGCCAGCAGCCAAGATAGCATTAGGGGACAGTTAGTCGAGCAGTACTTC